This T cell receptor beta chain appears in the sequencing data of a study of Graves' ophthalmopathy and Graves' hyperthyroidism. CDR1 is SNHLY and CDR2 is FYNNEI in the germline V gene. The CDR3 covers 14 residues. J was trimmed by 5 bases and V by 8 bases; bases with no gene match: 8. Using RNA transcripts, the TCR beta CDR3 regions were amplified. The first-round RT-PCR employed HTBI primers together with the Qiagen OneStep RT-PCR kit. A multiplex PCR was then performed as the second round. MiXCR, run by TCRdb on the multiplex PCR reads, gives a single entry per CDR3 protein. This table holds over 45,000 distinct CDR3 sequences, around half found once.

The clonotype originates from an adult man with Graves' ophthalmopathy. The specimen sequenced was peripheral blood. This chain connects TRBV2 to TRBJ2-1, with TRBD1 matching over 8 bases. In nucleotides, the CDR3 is TGTGCCAGCCTCACCGGGACAGGCCACAATGAGCAGTTCTTC. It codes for CASLTGTGHNEQFF.